Below, 2 T cell receptor beta chains from the same sample are listed, as sequenced in a study of a mutant IDH1 vaccine in newly diagnosed glioma. Indicated time point: week 47, end of study. Each dose of the vaccine consisted of 300 ug of mutant IDH1 20-mer peptide, with topical imiquimod. Libraries were prepared by immunoSEQ multiplex PCR; TCRdb keeps only in-frame clonotypes and omits some of them. The table includes 84,000 or so clones, more than 80% detected once. These receptors have no known antigen. The input for sequencing was PBMCs, taken from a glioma patient whose treatment included an IDH1 peptide vaccine. The receptors derive from a middle-aged man with glioma.

The gene calls are TRBV28 and TRBJ1-3, with D maybe TRBD1 (5 bases). CDR1 is MDHEN and CDR2 is SYDVKM in the germline V gene. CDR3 length: 14 residues. Deletions cut 10 bases from V and 2 bases from J, with 15 bases between. The CDR3 here is CAISEGRTGNTIYF. The CDR3 nucleotides are TGTGCCATCTCGGAGGGGCGGACTGGAAACACCATATATTTT.

The chain couples TRBV5-1 to TRBJ2-7, with TRBD2 matching 14 bases. J was trimmed by 4 bases and V by 0 bases; bases with no gene match: 9. CDR1 SGHRS and CDR2 YFSETQ come from the germline V gene. This CDR3 is 18 amino acids long. The CDR3 protein is CASSLGWGLAGATYEQYF. The CDR3 DNA reads as TGCGCCAGCAGCTTGGGTTGGGGACTAGCGGGAGCCACGTACGAGCAGTACTTC.